This TCR beta chain is from a study of blood T cell repertoires in COVID-19. Study at large: Samples came from the United States, Italy and Spain, spanning acute and convalescent COVID-19. The cDNA or gDNA used as material had been derived from T cells, B-cell-depleted T cells, or PBMCs.

This table comes from immunoSEQ multiplex PCR, and its TCRdb copy is limited to in-frame clones, with some not included. The sample includes about 350,000 clones, approximately 89% of them seen just once. J gave up 2 bases and V 3 bases, and 3 bases lay outside the gene matches. CDR3 length equals 14 residues. From germline, CDR1 is MNHNS and CDR2 SASEGT. The specimen was peripheral blood. The receptor was derived from a woman aged 55-75 years with COVID-19, enrolled during active disease. The chain couples TRBV6-1 to TRBJ1-2; 7 nucleotides match TRBD1. CDR3 loop: CASSDQQGNYGYTF. Here the CDR3 DNA reads TGTGCCAGCAGTGATCAACAGGGGAACTATGGCTACACCTTC.